This TCR beta chain came from a study of blood T cell repertoires in COVID-19. Looking at the study overall: Whether acute or convalescent, the COVID-19 samples came from the United States, Italy and Spain.

V was cut by 2 bases and J by 5 bases, with 12 bases left in between. The CDR3 consists of 14 residues. CDR1 WSHSY and CDR2 SAAADI come from the germline V gene. The protocol was immunoSEQ multiplex PCR, while the TCRdb copy is restricted to in-frame clones and leaves out a portion. Of around 25,000 clones listed, 81% are singletons. The receptor's source is a man between 65 and 85 years old with acute or convalescent COVID-19. The sequenced sample was peripheral blood. The rearrangement links TRBV10-2 to TRBJ1-1, with unresolved D. This chain's CDR3 is CASSERGPRTEAFF. The CDR3 nucleotides are TGCGCCAGCAGTGAGAGAGGGCCCAGGACTGAAGCTTTCTTT.